The present TCR beta chain was sequenced within a study of naive and memory T cell subsets. Study observations and caveats: This RNA-based method may be sensitive to activation-related transcript changes.

Germline CDR1 reads SQVTM; CDR2 reads ANQGSEA. J gave up 13 bases and V 6 bases, and 13 bases lay outside the gene matches. The CDR3 is 14 residues long. The SP2 primer and nested alpha and beta constant region primers amplified ligated cDNA in four rounds. Blood and skin TCR RNA was reverse transcribed with alpha and beta constant primers. Each CDR3 protein gets one entry after TCRdb re-called the UMI-ligation and nested PCR reads with MiXCR. This table has tens of thousands of distinct CDR3 sequences, roughly 6% appearing once. This clonotype was observed at least ten times. The target antigen is unknown. Treatment denoted: skin biopsy from PPD injection site in Mantoux-positive individual. An oligonucleotide containing a UMI was ligated to the 3' end of TCR cDNA. Input was roughly 1 to 1000 ng of DNase-treated total RNA without cell sorting.

This sequence originates from an adult in good health. This material consisted of skin, taken from a tuberculin skin test site. The J gene is TRBJ2-1, the V gene TRBV29-1; the match to TRBD2 covers 12 bases. DNA for the CDR3: TGCAGCGTGCAGCCCCCGACTAGCGGGAGCTCTCAGTTCTTC. Translation gives CSVQPPTSGSSQFF.